The subject of this entry is one T cell receptor beta chain. Its antigen is as yet unknown. This specimen belongs to a study of blood T cells in healthy people across ages. The study, taken as a whole, reports: TCR beta diversity, measured per million T cells, fell in a roughly linear way with age.

This CDR3 contains 15 residues. The germline V gene has CDR1 DFQATT and CDR2 SNEGSKA (reference sequence). V trimming: 5 bases; J trimming: 5 bases; junction bases outside the gene matches: 12. Each donor was a healthy Caucasian individual from Russia, aged roughly 6 to 95. A second PCR of roughly 7 to 11 cycles used a sample-barcoded 5' primer and a J-beta primer mix. Every cDNA molecule bore a tag from a template-switch adaptor containing 12 random nucleotides. TCRdb analysed the 5' RACE reads with MiXCR anew, one entry per CDR3 protein. The sample contains approximately 1.5 million distinct CDR3 sequences, approximately 43% of which appear only once.

The sequenced sample consisted of blood. The TCR was taken from a woman aged 18-29 years in good health. This chain joins TRBV20-1 and TRBJ2-1; 7 nucleotides line up with TRBD2. In DNA, the CDR3 is TGCAGTGCTCAAATAGACGGGGGAGGGGACAATGAGCAGTTCTTC. Translating gives CSAQIDGGGDNEQFF.